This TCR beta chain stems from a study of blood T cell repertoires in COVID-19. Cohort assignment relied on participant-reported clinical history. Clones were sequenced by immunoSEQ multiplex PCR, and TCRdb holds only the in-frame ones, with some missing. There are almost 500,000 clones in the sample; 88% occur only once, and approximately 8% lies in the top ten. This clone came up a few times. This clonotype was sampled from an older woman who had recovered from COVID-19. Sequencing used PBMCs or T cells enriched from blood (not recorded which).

The CDR3 here is CASSLRESGNTIYF. As DNA, the CDR3 is TGTGCCAGCAGCTTAAGGGAGTCTGGAAACACCATATATTTT. The V call is TRBV11-3, the J call TRBJ1-3; D call uncertain. This CDR3 contains 14 residues. With 2 bases removed from V and 1 base from J, the gap between germline ends came to 6 bases. Germline V gene lookup returns CDR1 SGHNT and CDR2 YENEEA.